These 16 T cell receptor beta chains came from one sample sequenced in a study of blood T cell repertoires in COVID-19. Data came from immunoSEQ multiplex PCR; TCRdb stores just in-frame clones and leaves some out. The sample holds fewer than 250,000 clones, roughly 90% seen once. Input material: peripheral blood. The receptors were gathered from a man in his 70s with acute or convalescent COVID-19.

This chain connects TRBV12-3 or TRBV12-4 to TRBJ1-5, with D tentatively TRBD1 (6 bases). The CDR3 length is 12 residues. V shed 5 bases and J shed 4 bases, with 6 bases lying between them. Here the CDR3 reads CASSGQNQPQHF. The CDR3 DNA follows: TGTGCCAGCAGTGGACAGAATCAGCCCCAGCATTTT.

CDR3 amino acids: CASSQGGVSEQYF. The DNA for the CDR3 is TGCGCCAGCAGCCAGGGAGGGGTGAGCGAGCAGTACTTC. The chain has TRBV4-1 and TRBJ2-7, with 7 bases matching TRBD2. V lost 3 bases and J lost 6; bases outside the gene matches: 5. The CDR3 has 13 amino acids. The germline CDR1 and CDR2 sequences are MGHRA and YSYEKL.

The gene calls are TRBV5-1 and TRBJ2-3; 12 nucleotides align to TRBD2. This CDR3 contains 17 residues. Germline values: CDR1 SGHRS, CDR2 YFSETQ. Losses at the gene ends were 4 bases for V and 0 bases for J; bases not matched to a gene: 6. CDR3 sequence: CASSIRTSGASTDTQYF. The CDR3 bases are TGCGCCAGCAGCATTAGGACTAGCGGGGCTAGCACAGATACGCAGTATTTT.

The chain has TRBV6-1 and TRBJ2-1, with D hard to call. CDR1 and CDR2 from the germline V gene are MNHNS and SASEGT. Trimming shortened V by 3 bases and J by 12 bases, and 15 bases separated the two germline ends. This CDR3 has 13 residues. CDR3 in DNA: TGTGCCAGCAGTGACCTCAGGCAGGTCGGGCAGTTCTTC. Protein sequence: CASSDLRQVGQFF.

V is TRBV6-6 and J is TRBJ1-5; TRBD1 is a possible D gene (6 bases). Germline V gives CDR1 MNHNY, CDR2 SVGAGI (reference sequence). The CDR3 has 14 residues. Trimming shortened V by 5 bases and J by 2 bases, and 10 bases separated the two germline ends. The CDR3 sequence is CASSTRQGNQPQHF. CDR3 in DNA: TGTGCCAGCAGTACTCGACAGGGCAATCAGCCCCAGCATTTT.

This clone was detected only once. The gene calls are TRBV7-9 and TRBJ1-4, with 7 bases fitting TRBD1. Germline CDR1 is SEHNR and CDR2 is FQNEAQ (reference sequence). V trimming: 1 base; J trimming: 0 bases; junction bases outside the gene matches: 8. This CDR3 region has 18 residues. CDR3 amino acids: CASSLVAGQRATNEKLFF. As DNA, the CDR3 is TGTGCCAGCAGCTTAGTCGCGGGACAGCGTGCAACTAATGAAAAACTGTTTTTT.

The chain couples TRBV27 to TRBJ1-1; TRBD1 aligns across 8 bases. The V gene's germline CDR1 is MNHEY and CDR2 SMNVEV (reference sequence). This CDR3 is 14 amino acids long. With V trimmed by 6 bases and J by 2 bases, 5 bases remained unmatched. The CDR3 here is CASSRGQENTEAFF. In nucleotides, the CDR3 is TGTGCCAGCAGCAGGGGACAGGAAAACACTGAAGCTTTCTTT.

CDR3 sequence reads: CASSITGQVSGYTF. The CDR3, as DNA: TGTGCCAGTAGTATTACGGGACAGGTTTCTGGCTACACCTTC. J is TRBJ1-2 and V is TRBV19, with 8 bases that match TRBD1. This CDR3 has 14 residues. J gave up 7 bases and V 3 bases, and 7 bases lay outside the gene matches. Germline CDR1 reads LNHDA; CDR2 reads SQIVND (reference sequence).

This clone was seen more than once but under ten times. The chain joins TRBV6-5 to TRBJ1-1; no clear D. Per the germline V gene, CDR1 is MNHEY and CDR2 is SVGAGI. Deletions cut 6 bases from V and 1 base from J, with 12 bases between. The CDR3 runs to 14 residues. The DNA of the CDR3 is TGTGCCAGCAGGGTCAGTGCTGCGAACACTGAAGCTTTCTTT. Translated, it gives CASRVSAANTEAFF.

V is TRBV2 and J is TRBJ2-1; 11 positions agree with TRBD2. The J segment lost 6 bases and the V segment lost 6 bases, leaving 4 bases of the junction unmatched. Looked up from germline, CDR1 is SNHLY and CDR2 is FYNNEI. This CDR3 has 14 residues. CDR3 protein: CASSGTSGSNEQFF. The CDR3, as DNA: TGTGCCAGCAGCGGGACTAGCGGCTCCAATGAGCAGTTCTTC.

The chain carries TRBV11-1 and TRBJ1-5; 7 positions agree with TRBD1. CDR1 is SGHAT, CDR2 FQDESV, per germline (reference sequence). The trim removed 1 base at V and 6 bases at J, leaving 6 bases unmatched. This CDR3 contains 15 residues. CDR3 sequence: CASSLGHDRAQPQHF. For the CDR3, the DNA is TGTGCCAGCAGCTTAGGACACGACAGGGCTCAGCCCCAGCATTTT.

The chain links TRBV11-3 to TRBJ2-1, with TRBD1 identical over 8 bases. Germline CDR1 reads SGHNT; CDR2 reads YENEEA. The CDR3 contains 14 residues. V shed 1 base, J shed 9 bases, and the junction held 5 bases outside the gene matches. CDR3: CASSLGTGYGEQFF. The CDR3, as DNA: TGTGCCAGCAGCTTAGGGACAGGGTACGGTGAGCAGTTCTTC.

The V gene is TRBV5-4, the J gene TRBJ1-5, with 9 bases lining up with TRBD1. CDR1 and CDR2 from the germline V gene are SGHNT and YYREEE (reference sequence). Trimming removed 4 bases from V and 3 bases from J; junction bases left unmatched: 5. The CDR3 is made up of 15 amino acids. The CDR3 bases are TGTGCCAGCAGCGCCGGGACAGGGACCAATCAGCCCCAGCATTTT. It specifies CASSAGTGTNQPQHF.

The chain is built from TRBV14 and TRBJ2-5; D is unclear. V was shortened by 4 bases and J by 7 bases, with 7 bases between the two germline ends. Germline CDR1 and CDR2: SGHDN and FVKESK. The CDR3 totals 11 residues. The DNA for the CDR3 is TGTGCCAGCAGCCCCGGTGTGACCCAGTACTTC. This codes for CASSPGVTQYF.

V is TRBV28 and J is TRBJ2-7; 8 bases match TRBD2. There are 15 residues in the CDR3. V was pared by 6 bases and J by 10 bases, with 17 bases of the junction left unmatched. The V gene's germline CDR1 is MDHEN and CDR2 SYDVKM. The CDR3 DNA reads as TGTGCCAGCAGCACCCCTTTCGGGAGGGCCTTCAGACAGTACTTC. Translated: CASSTPFGRAFRQYF.

This clone turned up a few times. This chain uses TRBV18 with TRBJ2-5, with a weak D call TRBD2 (6 bases). Per germline, CDR1 KGHSH and CDR2 LQKENI. V was trimmed by 3 bases and J by 3 bases, leaving 11 bases between them. This CDR3 comprises 14 residues. The CDR3 spells CASSPRGLKETQYF. The DNA of the CDR3 is TGTGCCAGCTCACCTCGGGGACTTAAAGAGACCCAGTACTTC.